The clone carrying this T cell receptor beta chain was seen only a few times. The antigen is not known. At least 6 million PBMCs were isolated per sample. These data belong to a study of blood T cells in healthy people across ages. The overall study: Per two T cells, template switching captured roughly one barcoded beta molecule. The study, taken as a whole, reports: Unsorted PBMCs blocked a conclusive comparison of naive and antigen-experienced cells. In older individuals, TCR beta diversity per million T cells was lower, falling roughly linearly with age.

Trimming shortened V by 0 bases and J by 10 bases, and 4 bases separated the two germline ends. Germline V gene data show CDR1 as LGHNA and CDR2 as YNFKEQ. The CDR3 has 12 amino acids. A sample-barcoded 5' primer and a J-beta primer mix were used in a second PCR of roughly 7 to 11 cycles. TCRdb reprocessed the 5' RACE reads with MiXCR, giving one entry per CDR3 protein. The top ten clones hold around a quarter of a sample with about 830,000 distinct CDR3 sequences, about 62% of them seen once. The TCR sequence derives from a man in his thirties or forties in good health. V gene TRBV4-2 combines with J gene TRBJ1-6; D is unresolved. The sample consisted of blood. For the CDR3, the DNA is TGTGCCAGCAGCCAAGATGACTCACCCCTCCACTTT. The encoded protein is CASSQDDSPLHF.